The 27 T cell receptor beta chains below were found in one sample sequenced in a study of blood T cell repertoires in COVID-19. Data came from immunoSEQ multiplex PCR; TCRdb stores just in-frame clones and leaves some out. Among 110,000 to 150,000 clones, around 73% were seen once, and the ten largest hold just over 6%. The specimen sequenced was PBMCs or T cells enriched from blood (not recorded which). These receptors were collected from a woman aged 50 to 65 who had recovered from COVID-19.

The chain employs TRBV28 and TRBJ2-3, with D perhaps matching TRBD2 (6 bases). V dropped 5 bases and J dropped 4 bases, with 7 bases sitting between them. CDR1 MDHEN and CDR2 SYDVKM come from the germline V gene. This CDR3 comprises 12 residues. Written as DNA, the CDR3 is TGTGCCAGCAGTACGGGGGCAGATACGCAGTATTTT. Amino acid sequence: CASSTGADTQYF.

CDR3 in amino acids: CASSQAQGGQPQHF. CDR3 DNA sequence: TGCGCCAGCAGCCAGGCACAGGGTGGGCAGCCCCAGCATTTT. The V call is TRBV4-1, the J call TRBJ1-5, with D perhaps matching TRBD1 (6 bases). This CDR3 region has 14 residues. CDR1 and CDR2 (germline): MGHRA, YSYEKL. Trimming cost V 3 bases and J 7 bases, with 13 bases left between them.

CDR3 residues: CATKTGSNYEQYF. DNA for the CDR3: TGTGCCACCAAGACAGGGAGTAACTACGAGCAGTACTTC. The chain joins TRBV6-5 to TRBJ2-7; 7 nucleotides match TRBD1. CDR1 is MNHEY, CDR2 SVGAGI, per germline. The CDR3 covers 13 residues. The junction had 9 bases not matched to a gene; V was cut back by 10 bases and J by 3 bases.

The chain has TRBV30 and TRBJ1-4; D unresolved. CDR1 GTSNPN and CDR2 SVGIG come from the germline V gene (reference sequence). V was clipped by 3 bases and J by 3 bases, with 8 bases between them. The CDR3 sequence is 13 residues long. Here the CDR3 reads CAWRRVANEKLFF. The CDR3 DNA sequence: TGTGCCTGGAGGAGGGTGGCTAATGAAAAACTGTTTTTT.

The J gene is TRBJ1-1, the V gene TRBV4-1; D gene unclear. The ends were cut back, 1 base at V and 5 bases at J, with 17 bases in the middle. The germline V gene encodes CDR1 MGHRA and CDR2 YSYEKL. The length of the CDR3 is 16 residues. The CDR3 bases are TGCGCCAGCAGCCAAGGGCGGCCGGGGAGGTTTACTGAAGCTTTCTTT. Protein product: CASSQGRPGRFTEAFF.

This clone was found a few times. This rearrangement joins TRBV18 to TRBJ1-6, with TRBD1 matching over 7 bases. V gave up 2 bases and J gave up 5 bases; unmatched junction bases: 3. Germline CDR1 reads KGHSH; CDR2 reads LQKENI. The CDR3 runs to 15 residues. The CDR3 bases are TGTGCCAGCTCACCAAGGGACAGTAATAATTCACCCCTCCACTTT. Amino acid sequence: CASSPRDSNNSPLHF.

On this clone: The germline gene is not matched at one end of the junction; a read error may be the cause. The chain combines TRBV9 with TRBJ1-2; 8 nucleotides agree with TRBD1. This CDR3 spans 15 amino acids. In germline, CDR1 is SGDLS, CDR2 YYNGEE. CDR3 DNA sequence: TGTGCCAGCAGCGTAGTAGCAGGGGGCAACTTTGGCTACACCTTC. Translated: CASSVVAGGNFGYTF. The variable domain in full, with the rest retrieved from reference TRBV9 and TRBJ1-2, is DSGVTQTPKHLITATGQRVTLRCSPRSGDLSVYWYQQSLDQGLQFLIQYYNGEERAKGNILERFSAQQFPDLHSELNLSSLELGDSALYFCASSVVAGGNFGYTFGSGTRLTVV.

The rearrangement joins TRBV7-2 to TRBJ2-7, with 10 bases matching TRBD1. Losses at the gene ends were 5 bases for V and 3 bases for J; bases not matched to a gene: 16. There are 18 residues in the CDR3. Germline CDR1 SGHTA, CDR2 FQGNSA. The CDR3 DNA sequence: TGTGCCAGCAGCCTCCCGGGCCGGACAGGGGGGGGTCTCTACGAGCAGTACTTC. Translated: CASSLPGRTGGGLYEQYF.

The chain links TRBV6-5 to TRBJ1-2; possible D gene TRBD1, 5 bases. Deletions cut 1 base from V and 4 bases from J, with 13 bases between. Germline V gene lookup returns CDR1 MNHEY and CDR2 SVGAGI. The length of the CDR3 is 15 residues. The CDR3 DNA sequence: TGTGCCAGCAGTTACTTGGGGCGACAAAGCTATGGCTACACCTTC. It codes for CASSYLGRQSYGYTF.

This sequence joins TRBV9 and TRBJ2-3; D may be TRBD2 (6 bases). This CDR3 region has 16 residues. Looked up from germline, CDR1 is SGDLS and CDR2 is YYNGEE. With 3 bases removed from V and 1 base from J, the gap between germline ends came to 15 bases. CDR3 bases: TGTGCCAGCAGCGCCCGACTAGATGGTGGCACAGATACGCAGTATTTT. It is translated as CASSARLDGGTDTQYF.

This clone showed up just a few times. The J gene is TRBJ2-2, the V gene TRBV18; D is uncertain. Germline V CDR1 and CDR2: KGHSH, LQKENI. The CDR3 runs 16 residues. Trimming stripped 6 bases from V and 0 bases from J, with 14 bases between. CDR3 in DNA: TGTGCCAGCTCGCAACCAGAAATTACGAACACCGGGGAGCTGTTTTTT. Translating gives CASSQPEITNTGELFF.

This chain uses TRBV5-7 with TRBJ1-5, with D maybe TRBD1 (6 bases). TRBV5-7 carries the ORF label, with uncertain function. V lost 2 bases, J lost 5 bases, and 14 bases lay in between. CDR3 length: 15 amino acids. The CDR3 DNA is TGTGCCAGCAGCTTAAGGGCAGGGGACGATCAGCCCCAGCATTTT. Its protein product is CASSLRAGDDQPQHF.

This chain joins TRBV12-3 or TRBV12-4 and TRBJ2-5; no firm D call. CDR3 length equals 11 residues. Trimming shortened V by 6 bases and J by 5 bases, and 7 bases separated the two germline ends. The CDR3 reads CASSPRETQYF. DNA of the CDR3: TGTGCCAGCAGCCCCCGTGAGACCCAGTACTTC.

J is TRBJ2-1 and V is TRBV11-3; maybe TRBD1 (6 bases). V shed 4 bases and J shed 4 bases, with 11 bases lying between them. The germline CDR1 and CDR2 sequences are SGHNT and YENEEA. The CDR3 contains 14 residues. CDR3 nucleotide sequence: TGTGCCAGCAGCTGGGGGCAGAATTACAATGAGCAGTTCTTC. As protein: CASSWGQNYNEQFF.

This clone appeared once. V gene TRBV11-2 combines with J gene TRBJ1-1; a possible D gene is TRBD1 (6 bases). The CDR3 is made up of 15 amino acids. Germline loops: CDR1 SGHAT, CDR2 FQNNGV. Trimming removed 3 bases at V and 3 bases at J, with 14 bases between. The DNA of the CDR3 is TGTGCCAGCAGCTTCTTACAGGGTACAGACACTGAAGCTTTCTTT. This translates into CASSFLQGTDTEAFF. Together with reference TRBV11-2 and TRBJ1-1, the CDR3 gives the full variable domain: EAGVAQSPRYKIIEKRQSVAFWCNPISGHATLYWYQQILGQGPKLLIQFQNNGVVDDSQLPKDRFSAERLKGVDSTLKIQPAKLEDSAVYLCASSFLQGTDTEAFFGQGTRLTVV.

The DNA of the CDR3 is TGTGCCAGCAGTTACTCTCAGGGGGTTTATGGCTACACCTTC. This translates into CASSYSQGVYGYTF. This chain uses TRBV6-5 with TRBJ1-2; 7 bases are a match to TRBD1. V lost 0 bases, J lost 5 bases, and 3 bases stayed unmatched. Germline V gene lookup returns CDR1 MNHEY and CDR2 SVGAGI. The CDR3 has 14 residues.

The chain joins TRBV7-8 to TRBJ1-2; 10 bases fit TRBD1. The germline gives CDR1 SGHVS, CDR2 FQNEAQ. CDR3 length equals 15 residues. With 5 bases clipped from V and 6 bases from J, the junction kept 9 bases outside the gene matches. The CDR3 loop reads CASSLPGQGWDGYTF. CDR3 sequence (DNA): TGTGCCAGCAGCCTTCCGGGACAGGGGTGGGATGGCTACACCTTC.

The genes are TRBV5-1 and TRBJ1-1; TRBD1 agrees at 7 bases. V was clipped by 3 bases and J by 2 bases; unmatched bases: 7. This CDR3 contains 15 residues. From germline, CDR1 is SGHRS and CDR2 YFSETQ. CDR3 DNA: TGCGCCAGCAGCTCTTCCGGGACAGAAAACACTGAAGCTTTCTTT. Amino acid sequence: CASSSSGTENTEAFF. Combining the CDR3 with reference TRBV5-1 and TRBJ1-1 gives the whole variable domain KAGVTQTPRYLIKTRGQQVTLSCSPISGHRSVSWYQQTPGQGLQFLFEYFSETQRNKGNFPGRFSGRQFSNSRSEMNVSTLELGDSALYLCASSSSGTENTEAFFGQGTRLTVV.

V and J are TRBV18 and TRBJ1-6; weak D call: TRBD1 (5 bases). The germline gives CDR1 KGHSH, CDR2 LQKENI. CDR3 length equals 19 residues. The V end lost 1 base, the J end lost 0 bases, and 16 bases lay between the germline ends. The DNA for the CDR3 is TGTGCCAGCTCACCACTTTGGACACCCAAGAGCTCCTATAATTCACCCCTCCACTTT. This gives the protein CASSPLWTPKSSYNSPLHF.

The chain combines TRBV28 with TRBJ1-4, with unresolved D. Looked up from germline, CDR1 is MDHEN and CDR2 is SYDVKM. The CDR3 extends over 15 amino acids. V was trimmed by 1 base and J by 8 bases, leaving 14 bases between them. The CDR3 nucleotides are TGTGCCAGCAGTTTATCGTCCATCCAGAGGGAAAAACTGTTTTTT. Protein: CASSLSSIQREKLFF.

This chain links TRBV28 with TRBJ1-2, with D possibly being TRBD1 (5 bases). The length of the CDR3 is 13 residues. The V and J ends lost 3 bases and 4 bases respectively, with 9 bases between them. CDR1 MDHEN and CDR2 SYDVKM come from the germline V gene. The DNA for the CDR3 is TGTGCCAGCAGTTTGGGGGGAATCTATGGCTACACCTTC. Amino acids: CASSLGGIYGYTF.

V gene TRBV15 combines with J gene TRBJ1-6; TRBD1 matches 8 bases. Germline lookup yields CDR1 LNHNV and CDR2 YYDKDF (reference sequence). The CDR3 consists of 15 residues. J gave up 7 bases and V 3 bases, and 5 bases lay outside the gene matches. As DNA, the CDR3 is TGTGCCACCAGCAGGCTAGACAGGGGCAATTCACCCCTCCACTTT. This translates into CATSRLDRGNSPLHF.

The V call is TRBV28, the J call TRBJ1-4, with 7 bases that match TRBD1. V was pared by 5 bases and J by 15 bases, with 15 bases of the junction left unmatched. This CDR3 has 14 amino acids. The V gene's germline CDR1 is MDHEN and CDR2 SYDVKM. The CDR3 DNA reads TGTGCCAGCAGTCCCACAGGGGTTTATGGATTGTTGTTTTTT. As protein: CASSPTGVYGLLFF. Variable domain in full (rest from reference TRBV28 and TRBJ1-4): DVKVTQSSRYLVKRTGEKVFLECVQDMDHENMFWYRQDPGLGLRLIYFSYDVKMKEKGDIPEGYSVSREKKERFSLILESASTNQTSMYLCASSPTGVYGLLFFGSGTQLSVL.

This clone was counted once. V gene TRBV19 combines with J gene TRBJ2-1; TRBD2 is a possible D gene (7 bases). CDR1 is LNHDA and CDR2 is SQIVND in the germline V gene (reference sequence). The V and J ends lost 1 base and 5 bases respectively, with 12 bases between them. This CDR3 has 15 amino acids. The CDR3 is CASSIGGGPHNEQFF. The CDR3 coding sequence is TGTGCCAGTAGTATAGGGGGGGGGCCCCACAATGAGCAGTTCTTC.

This clone came up once. The chain carries TRBV14 and TRBJ1-6; D is unclear. Trimming pared 1 base from V and 8 bases from J, leaving 6 bases between. This CDR3 has 13 amino acids. In germline, CDR1 is SGHDN, CDR2 FVKESK. The CDR3 loop is CASSQALYSPLHF. DNA for the CDR3: TGTGCCAGCAGCCAAGCGTTATATTCACCCCTCCACTTT.

This chain connects TRBV10-2 to TRBJ1-2; TRBD1 might be the D (5 bases). V gave up 5 bases and J gave up 3 bases, with 16 bases separating them. Germline CDR1 reads WSHSY; CDR2 reads SAAADI. CDR3 size: 15 residues. The CDR3, as DNA: TGCGCCAGCAGTCCGGGGGGTAAAGCCCACTATGGCTACACCTTC. Its translation is CASSPGGKAHYGYTF.

The rearrangement uses TRBV4-1 and TRBJ2-5, with TRBD2 identical over 10 bases. Germline CDR1 is MGHRA and CDR2 is YSYEKL. The trim removed 0 bases at V and 1 base at J, leaving 2 bases unmatched. The CDR3 contains 16 residues. CDR3 bases: TGCGCCAGCAGCCAAGAACTAGCGGGGTTCCAAGAGACCCAGTACTTC. Its protein is CASSQELAGFQETQYF.